The 18 T cell receptor beta chains below were found in one sample sequenced in a study of control samples from healthy donors and cancer patients. Here immunoSEQ multiplex PCR was the method, and the copy in TCRdb shows in-frame clones only, minus some. Among approximately 100,000 clones, around 89% were seen once, and the ten largest hold roughly 15%. The sequencing input was blood. The receptors come from a woman in her forties or fifties in good health.

DNA of the CDR3: TGTGCCACCAGCAGAGATGAGTTTATTGGTACGGGGAACTATGGCTACACCTTC. This translates into CATSRDEFIGTGNYGYTF. J is TRBJ1-2 and V is TRBV15; D is unclear. With 0 bases removed from V and 2 bases from J, the gap between germline ends came to 19 bases. Germline loops: CDR1 LNHNV, CDR2 YYDKDF (reference sequence). This CDR3 contains 18 residues.

This chain joins TRBV11-2 and TRBJ2-5, with 9 nucleotides matching TRBD2. The length of the CDR3 is 18 residues. Germline CDR1 and CDR2: SGHAT and FQNNGV. The ends lost 5 bases at V and 1 base at J; junction bases unmatched: 14. CDR3 in DNA: TGTGCCAGCAGCCAGTCCCCGGGTGGGACTAGCCTCCAAGAGACCCAGTACTTC. Protein sequence: CASSQSPGGTSLQETQYF. The entire variable domain, with the rest obtained from reference TRBV11-2 and TRBJ2-5, is as follows: EAGVAQSPRYKIIEKRQSVAFWCNPISGHATLYWYQQILGQGPKLLIQFQNNGVVDDSQLPKDRFSAERLKGVDSTLKIQPAKLEDSAVYLCASSQSPGGTSLQETQYFGPGTRLLVL.

This clone has a single count. The V gene is TRBV9, the J gene TRBJ1-6; no firm D call. Germline V gene sequence: CDR1 SGDLS, CDR2 YYNGEE. Between the trimmed V and J ends, which lost 1 base and 7 bases, there was a span of 6 bases. This CDR3 has 13 amino acids. CDR3 bases: TGTGCCAGCAGCGTATCAGCAAATTCACCCCTCCACTTT. The encoded protein is CASSVSANSPLHF.

V is TRBV14 and J is TRBJ2-2; possible D gene TRBD1, 7 bases. The V gene's germline CDR1 is SGHDN and CDR2 FVKESK. Deletions cut 4 bases from V and 3 bases from J, with 15 bases between. The CDR3 spans 16 residues. The CDR3: CASSLVGGGDTGELFF. In DNA form, the CDR3 reads TGTGCCAGCAGCCTGGTAGGAGGGGGCGACACCGGGGAGCTGTTTTTT. Full variable domain (outside the CDR3, taken from reference TRBV14 and TRBJ2-2): EAGVTQFPSHSVIEKGQTVTLRCDPISGHDNLYWYRRVMGKEIKFLLHFVKESKQDESGMPNNRFLAERTGGTYSTLKVQPAELEDSGVYFCASSLVGGGDTGELFFGEGSRLTVL.

The sample holds one count of this clone. The V call is TRBV18, the J call TRBJ2-1; TRBD2 matches at 10 bases. There are 18 residues in the CDR3. The V gene's germline CDR1 is KGHSH and CDR2 LQKENI. Losses at the gene ends were 2 bases for V and 0 bases for J; bases not matched to a gene: 7. As DNA, the CDR3 is TGTGCCAGCTCACCAGTAAGACAGCGGGGGGGCTCCTACAATGAGCAGTTCTTC. Encoded protein: CASSPVRQRGGSYNEQFF.

In DNA, the CDR3 is TGTGCCAGCAGTTCCACCGGGACAGGGGGTGAAAAACTGTTTTTT. This sequence encodes CASSSTGTGGEKLFF. The rearrangement uses TRBV6-5 and TRBJ1-4, with 11 bases aligning to TRBD1. The CDR3 contains 15 residues. With V trimmed by 4 bases and J by 7 bases, 5 bases remained unmatched. Germline CDR1 MNHEY, CDR2 SVGAGI.

V usage is TRBV7-8 and J usage is TRBJ1-1; the D gene is possibly TRBD1 (6 bases). This CDR3 is built from 15 residues. Germline loops: CDR1 SGHVS, CDR2 FQNEAQ. The V end lost 5 bases, the J end lost 7 bases, and 20 bases lay between the germline ends. The CDR3 DNA reads TGTGCCAGCAGCCCAGGGGTAGGAGTTGGGAATGAAGCTTTCTTT. Translation gives CASSPGVGVGNEAFF.

V gene TRBV2 combines with J gene TRBJ1-4; D is undetermined. The germline V gene has CDR1 SNHLY and CDR2 FYNNEI. The CDR3 is 10 residues long. CDR3 amino acids: CVLGSEKLFF. CDR3 DNA: TGTGTTCTGGGGAGTGAAAAACTGTTTTTT.

The chain has TRBV2 and TRBJ2-1; D is uncertain. V gave up 8 bases and J gave up 0 bases, with 14 bases separating them. The V gene's germline CDR1 is SNHLY and CDR2 FYNNEI. The CDR3 has 15 residues. The CDR3 protein is CASHDPPSSYNEQFF. CDR3 DNA: TGTGCCAGCCATGATCCCCCGAGCTCCTACAATGAGCAGTTCTTC. Full variable domain (rest looked up from reference TRBV2 and TRBJ2-1): EPEVTQTPSHQVTQMGQEVILRCVPISNHLYFYWYRQILGQKVEFLVSFYNNEISEKSEIFDDQFSVERPDGSNFTLKIRSTKLEDSAMYFCASHDPPSSYNEQFFGPGTRLTVL.

The gene calls are TRBV7-8 and TRBJ1-4; D ambiguous. Germline-derived CDR1 and CDR2 are SGHVS and FQNEAQ. Trimming took off 8 bases at V and 8 bases at J, with 6 bases between the two ends. The CDR3 contains 10 residues. This CDR3 is CASPGEKLFF. In DNA form, the CDR3 reads TGTGCCAGCCCCGGGGAAAAACTGTTTTTT.

The gene calls are TRBV11-3 and TRBJ2-1; 7 bases are a match to TRBD2. The CDR3 sequence is 15 residues long. V shed 5 bases, J shed 4 bases, and the junction held 8 bases outside the gene matches. The germline gives CDR1 SGHNT, CDR2 YENEEA. The CDR3 region has the DNA TGTGCCAGCAGCCGCGAAGCGGGGTTGTACAATGAGCAGTTCTTC. Translation gives CASSREAGLYNEQFF.

The chain is built from TRBV6-2 or TRBV6-3 and TRBJ1-2; D remains ambiguous. The CDR3 has 15 residues. Germline V gene data show CDR1 as MNHEY and CDR2 as SVGEGT. Trimming removed 1 base from V and 2 bases from J, with 11 bases in between. The CDR3 reads CASSYLQAVNYGYTF. The CDR3 DNA follows: TGTGCCAGCAGTTACTTGCAAGCAGTAAACTATGGCTACACCTTC.

The chain has TRBV12-5 and TRBJ1-2; no reliable D call. Germline CDR1 is LGHNT and CDR2 is FRNRAP. Trimming left V 0 bases short and J 4 bases short, with 15 bases between. The CDR3 covers 16 residues. The CDR3 loop is CASGLVSRGGGYGYTF. The DNA for the CDR3 is TGTGCTAGTGGTTTGGTATCCCGGGGTGGCGGCTATGGCTACACCTTC.

The V gene is TRBV2, the J gene TRBJ2-3; possible D gene TRBD1, 5 bases. The CDR3 totals 14 residues. V gave up 3 bases and J gave up 2 bases, with 9 bases separating them. The germline gives CDR1 SNHLY, CDR2 FYNNEI. The CDR3 DNA reads as TGTGCCAGCAGTGAGCAGGGAACCACAGATACGCAGTATTTT. It specifies CASSEQGTTDTQYF.

The chain joins TRBV12-5 to TRBJ1-2; D gene ambiguous. The CDR3 consists of 11 residues. V was pared by 3 bases and J by 3 bases, with 2 bases between. Germline CDR1 reads LGHNT; CDR2 reads FRNRAP. DNA of the CDR3: TGTGCTAGTGGTTTAGACTATGGCTACACCTTC. It encodes CASGLDYGYTF.

The chain combines TRBV6-1 with TRBJ1-5; perhaps TRBD1 as D (5 bases). V lost 3 bases to trimming and J lost 3 bases, with 9 bases between them. CDR1 MNHNS and CDR2 SASEGT come from the germline V gene. The CDR3 runs to 14 residues. The CDR3 region is CASSDRAANQPQHF. DNA of the CDR3: TGTGCCAGCAGTGACAGGGCTGCCAATCAGCCCCAGCATTTT.

This chain links TRBV3-1 (or the pseudogene TRBV3-2) with TRBJ1-2; D not resolved. Trimming pared 4 bases from V and 5 bases from J, leaving 14 bases between. CDR3 size: 14 residues. Per germline, CDR1 LGHDT and CDR2 YNNKEL (reference sequence). The CDR3 coding sequence is TGTGCCAGCAGCCCTACGAGTTGGATTTATGGCTACACCTTC. Its protein is CASSPTSWIYGYTF.

J is TRBJ1-1 and V is TRBV5-5; D ambiguous. The length of the CDR3 is 14 residues. Germline CDR1 is SGHKS and CDR2 is YYEKEE (reference sequence). Trimming left V 4 bases short and J 1 base short, with 11 bases between. In nucleotides, the CDR3 is TGTGCCAGCAGCCCCTGGGCGGGGAACACTGAAGCTTTCTTT. Protein: CASSPWAGNTEAFF.